In this sample, the clone carrying this T cell receptor beta chain turned up a few times. This record comes from a study of cytomegalovirus exposure and HLA in healthy donors. The CDR3 spans 17 residues. From germline, CDR1 is MGHRA and CDR2 YSYEKL. V was clipped by 3 bases and J by 2 bases; unmatched bases: 13. The primer mix had 60 Vbeta and 13 Jbeta primers. Authors' analysis steps: Among the unique TCR beta chains that a later analysis counted, roughly 80 million in all, about 11 million were shared. The data were produced by immunoSEQ multiplex PCR, yet TCRdb's version contains in-frame clones alone and is incomplete. The DNA was the basis for D and trimming; V, J and clone size are from that table. The table includes roughly 190,000 clones, 75% to 80% detected once.

This receptor was obtained from a woman in her thirties in good health and CMV-seropositive. Sequenced: PBMCs. The chain is built from TRBV4-1 and TRBJ2-7; 7 bases line up with TRBD1. The CDR3 sequence is CASSQSYRDSVTYEQYF. CDR3 nucleotides: TGCGCCAGCAGCCAGAGTTATAGGGACAGTGTCACCTACGAGCAGTACTTC.